What follows are 12 T cell receptor beta chains derived from one specimen sequenced in a study of blood T cell repertoires in COVID-19. Profiled with immunoSEQ multiplex PCR; TCRdb holds only in-frame clones, not every one. The sample gives 80,000 to 90,000 clones, approximately 86% of which show up once; 1% to 1.5% is in the top ten. Material for sequencing was peripheral blood. These TCRs come from a man aged 80 or over with active or convalescent COVID-19.

CDR3 in amino acids: CASRSSGRDTQYF. DNA for the CDR3: TGTGCCAGCCGATCTAGCGGGAGGGATACGCAGTATTTT. This rearrangement joins TRBV2 to TRBJ2-3, with TRBD2 identical over 11 bases. The CDR3 has 13 residues. Per the germline V gene, CDR1 is SNHLY and CDR2 is FYNNEI. Trimming at V came to 8 bases and at J to 6 bases, leaving 4 bases not matched to a gene.

This chain connects TRBV27 to TRBJ2-3; possibly TRBD1 for D (6 bases). The CDR3 has 15 residues. Trimming removed 0 bases from V and 4 bases from J, with 11 bases in between. Per the germline V gene, CDR1 is MNHEY and CDR2 is SMNVEV (reference sequence). The CDR3 DNA sequence: TGTGCCAGCAGTTTATCCCAGGGGTTCGCAGATACGCAGTATTTT. This sequence encodes CASSLSQGFADTQYF.

The chain couples TRBV28 to TRBJ2-3; no clear D. V lost 8 bases and J 1 base, leaving 16 bases between the germline ends. Looked up from germline, CDR1 is MDHEN and CDR2 is SYDVKM. The CDR3 totals 15 residues. Here the CDR3 DNA reads TGTGCCAGCCCCTCAGAGGAGAGCGGCACAGATACGCAGTATTTT. Amino acids: CASPSEESGTDTQYF.

V is TRBV29-1 and J is TRBJ2-5, with 9 bases identical to TRBD1. V shed 4 bases and J 7 bases; nucleotides not matched to a gene: 7. The CDR3 extends over 13 amino acids. Germline V CDR1 and CDR2: SQVTM, ANQGSEA. CDR3 sequence (DNA): TGCAGCGTTGGGGACAGGGTCTTTGGGACCCAGTACTTC. It specifies CSVGDRVFGTQYF.

The rearrangement links TRBV9 to TRBJ1-2; the match to TRBD1 covers 7 bases. From germline, CDR1 is SGDLS and CDR2 YYNGEE. This CDR3 contains 18 residues. With V trimmed by 3 bases and J by 7 bases, 21 bases remained unmatched. The CDR3 DNA sequence: TGTGCCAGCAGCGACACGACCCAGGGACAGTCGAGGGGCTTTGGCTACACCTTC. It is translated as CASSDTTQGQSRGFGYTF. The full variable domain, with the rest looked up from reference TRBV9 and TRBJ1-2, is DSGVTQTPKHLITATGQRVTLRCSPRSGDLSVYWYQQSLDQGLQFLIQYYNGEERAKGNILERFSAQQFPDLHSELNLSSLELGDSALYFCASSDTTQGQSRGFGYTFGSGTRLTVV.

V is TRBV10-3 and J is TRBJ2-1; 7 bases match TRBD1. V dropped 6 bases and J dropped 4; count of bases not matched to a gene: 6. Germline V gene sequence: CDR1 ENHRY, CDR2 SYGVKD. CDR3 length equals 14 residues. The CDR3 DNA follows: TGTGCCATCAGGGGTATGGGACAGTACAATGAGCAGTTCTTC. Protein sequence: CAIRGMGQYNEQFF.

The gene calls are TRBV11-2 and TRBJ2-7; possibly TRBD2 for D (6 bases). V shed 5 bases and J shed 1 base, with 18 bases lying between them. The CDR3 consists of 16 residues. CDR1 and CDR2 from the germline V gene are SGHAT and FQNNGV. The CDR3 DNA is TGTGCCAGCAGCCTGTCCGCCGGGACTCCATCCTACGAGCAGTACTTC. This encodes CASSLSAGTPSYEQYF. The entire variable domain, with the rest obtained from reference TRBV11-2 and TRBJ2-7, is as follows: EAGVAQSPRYKIIEKRQSVAFWCNPISGHATLYWYQQILGQGPKLLIQFQNNGVVDDSQLPKDRFSAERLKGVDSTLKIQPAKLEDSAVYLCASSLSAGTPSYEQYFGPGTRLTVT.

The chain combines TRBV5-1 with TRBJ2-1, with D possibly matching TRBD2 (5 bases). The CDR3 is 13 amino acids. Trimming cost V 5 bases and J 9 bases, with 15 bases left between them. Germline V CDR1 and CDR2: SGHRS, YFSETQ. The CDR3 spells CASREAPESEQFF. DNA for the CDR3: TGCGCCAGCAGGGAGGCCCCAGAGAGTGAGCAGTTCTTC.

The J gene is TRBJ2-2, the V gene TRBV18; D unresolved. Germline CDR1 is KGHSH and CDR2 is LQKENI. The CDR3 is 15 amino acids. Between the trimmed V and J ends, which lost 2 bases and 0 bases, there was a span of 7 bases. CDR3 DNA: TGTGCCAGCTCACCAAGAGATACGAACACCGGGGAGCTGTTTTTT. Amino acids: CASSPRDTNTGELFF.

This clone appeared a single time. The V call is TRBV7-9, the J call TRBJ1-4, with a weak D call TRBD1 (5 bases). The CDR3 totals 14 residues. Per the germline V gene, CDR1 is SEHNR and CDR2 is FQNEAQ (reference sequence). Trimming pared 1 base from V and 6 bases from J, leaving 9 bases between. The CDR3 nucleotides are TGTGCCAGCAGCTTAGATTCGGGGGATGAAAAACTGTTTTTT. This codes for CASSLDSGDEKLFF.

V usage is TRBV29-1 and J usage is TRBJ2-7, with TRBD2 matching 13 bases. The CDR3 loop spans 15 amino acids. Trimming cost V 0 bases and J 6 bases; bases outside gene matches: 5. CDR1 is SQVTM and CDR2 is ANQGSEA in the germline V gene. For the CDR3, the DNA is TGCAGCGTTGAAGAGCCGAGACTAGCGGGAGGCGAGCAGTACTTC. Its protein product is CSVEEPRLAGGEQYF.

V gene TRBV18 combines with J gene TRBJ1-5, with 7 bases matching TRBD1. CDR1 and CDR2 from the germline V gene are KGHSH and LQKENI. This CDR3 contains 15 residues. V lost 3 bases and J lost 3; bases outside the gene matches: 5. The CDR3 reads CASSPTGFDNQPQHF. CDR3 coding DNA: TGTGCCAGCTCACCGACAGGGTTTGACAATCAGCCCCAGCATTTT. Based on the CDR3 plus reference TRBV18 and TRBJ1-5, the full variable domain is NAGVMQNPRHLVRRRGQEARLRCSPMKGHSHVYWYRQLPEEGLKFMVYLQKENIIDESGMPKERFSAEFPKEGPSILRIQQVVRGDSAAYFCASSPTGFDNQPQHFGDGTRLSIL.